This paragraph reports one T cell receptor (beta chain). The specificity of this receptor is unknown. Qualities for individual bases were not recorded, and no much larger clone is one base off. This sample was taken from a study of shared clonotypes between healthy human individuals (dated by TCRdb to about 2020). At the level of the whole study: A few men and a couple of women, aged 18 to 49 years, made up the cohort. For each donor, CD4 naive and CD4 memory were each given three plates, CD8 naive was given two plates, and CD8 memory was given one plate. Blood TCR repertoires of about five healthy adults were deeply sequenced to estimate repertoire size and the extent of clonotype sharing between individuals. To increase sequencing depth and limit assay-specific biases, different laboratories used diverse techniques to prepare libraries and sequence TCR repertoires. Between about 0.8 and 9 billion PBMCs per donor were obtained by leukapheresis. Study-wide conclusions, independent of this receptor: Rarefaction of sorted-subset datasets indicated incomplete sequencing despite the large sequencing depth. Sampling was limited to blood, and TCR repertoires in tissue likely differ from TCR repertoires in blood. Compared with non-shared clonotypes, the clonotypes found in all four sorted-subset donors had higher generation probabilities. When a few donors were compared, the shared fraction of clonotypes was roughly 5% for naive CD4, 3.5% to 4% for naive CD8, 2.3% for memory CD4, and roughly 0.43% for memory CD8. Based on pairwise subsampling, the degree of clonotype sharing among donors was expected to be affected by sequencing depth. Because the study included only a small number of donors, the genetic and exposure-history diversity represented was limited. Naive subsets generally had larger estimated clonotype richness than memory subsets.

Using the deep immunoSEQ assay, multiplex PCR amplified TCR CDR3 regions from genomic DNA. For each cell subset, the extracted genomic DNA was distributed evenly across all wells of several immunoSEQ 96-well plates, and each plate served as one replicate. For sorted subsets, 200 ng of genomic DNA, equivalent to 25,000 to 35,000 T cell genomes, went into each replicate PCR. Purified libraries were quantified with a Qubit 3.0 fluorometer, sized on a Bioanalyzer 2100, and re-quantified with the KAPA Library Quantification kit. Every immunoSEQ 96-well plate was sequenced on a separate single-read 150-cycle Illumina NextSeq 550 flow cell. As for the authors' bioinformatics: Because the immunoSEQ output included only junctional sequences and no quality scores, the filtering could not be the same as the filtering used for full-length reads. Sequences were annotated with PyIR, a Python wrapper for IgBLAST v1.9, using IMGT germline references to assign V/J genes and CDR3. Reads were removed for weak V/J assignments (E-value above 1e-6), missing CDR3, stop codons, out-of-frame junctions, or ambiguous translated residues. V3J clonotypes were defined by identical inferred V gene, J gene, and CDR3 amino acid sequence. Percentage overlap between repertoires was calculated by dividing the number of shared unique clonotypes by the size of the smaller repertoire. Three approaches were used to assess repertoire richness: RTK rarefaction, the Chao1 estimator, and Recon v2.1 estimates of unobserved clonotypes. OLGA was used to compute generation probabilities for all TCRbeta clonotypes that the gDNA method yielded from a handful of donors. TCRdb carries this immuneACCESS record with in-frame sequences only. Its versions omit some clonotypes, under half of them owing to an unresolved V gene in the studies checked, with the rest unexplained. V and J calls and clone size are given by that table; D and trimming were obtained from the DNA. This sample has about 2.2 million clones in its table, and around 93% of those were observed once. The ten largest clones add up to around 1.8% of the sample.

CD8 naive samples were CD45RO-negative cells positively selected for CCR7, giving a CD45RA+CCR7+ population that excluded TemRA cells. The donors were healthy, HIV-negative adults with no recently reported acute infections or vaccinations. Every donor was a Caucasian adult residing in Nashville, Tennessee, USA. After blood collection by leukapheresis, PBMCs were isolated using Ficoll-Histopaque density gradient centrifugation and then cryopreserved in the vapor phase of liquid nitrogen. Purity and quantity of every magnetically sorted T cell population were checked by analytical flow cytometry. Genomic DNA was isolated from each sorted fraction and quantified by UV absorbance on a Nanodrop 2000c. The receptor was isolated from a man aged 18 to 29 in good health. Some clones in this sample may be carry-over from other donors' samples. The source material was naive CD8+ T cells from PBMCs. The cell subset or site label corresponds to: CD45RA+CCR7+.

CDR3 protein: CASSIFSGSSYNEQFF. The DNA sequence follows: TGTGCCAGCAGTATCTTCTCTGGCAGCTCCTACAATGAGCAGTTCTTC. The V and J genes are TRBV27 and TRBJ2-1; the D gene assignment is ambiguous. Spanning cysteine to phenylalanine, the CDR3 consists of 16 amino acids. The DNA shown is the 48-base CDR3, in frame from base 1. V and J lose 5 bases and 0 bases, and a span of 14 bases separates them. CDR1 and CDR2 (MNHEY, SMNVEV) derive from the germline V gene (reference sequence).